Listed below are T cell receptor beta chains from one sample, sequenced in a study of OX40 agonist ivuxolimab in advanced cancers. Only in-frame clones appear in the TCRdb table, and some are missing; sequencing was by immunoSEQ multiplex PCR. The table records 55,000 to 75,000 clones, roughly 80% of them present only once. This material consisted of CD4+ or CD8+ T cells sorted from blood, taken in a trial of the OX40 agonist ivuxolimab. The receptors shown here come from an adult with an advanced solid tumor such as melanoma, head and neck, liver or kidney cancer. Each CDR3 is given with its conserved first and last residue. Each record gives: V gene, clone size, D gene, CDR3 length, J gene, CDR3 protein, CDR3 DNA. A D gene is named only where the DNA matches it firmly. Only part of the rows carry a size: once, few, many, or a class if the clone is expanded.

V gene: TRBV14; clone size: .; D gene: .; CDR3 length: 11; J gene: TRBJ2-5; CDR3 protein: CASSVQETQYF; CDR3 DNA: TGTGCCAGCAGCGTTCAAGAGACCCAGTACTTC
V gene: TRBV11-2; clone size: .; D gene: .; CDR3 length: 15; J gene: TRBJ2-6; CDR3 protein: CASSEPLGGANVLTF; CDR3 DNA: TGTGCCAGCAGCGAGCCTCTAGGCGGGGCCAACGTCCTGACTTTC
V gene: TRBV9; clone size: .; D gene: .; CDR3 length: 14; J gene: TRBJ1-3; CDR3 protein: CASKPGLAGNTIYF; CDR3 DNA: TGTGCCAGCAAGCCCGGACTGGCTGGAAACACCATATATTTT
V gene: TRBV7-6; clone size: once; D gene: TRBD1; CDR3 length: 15; J gene: TRBJ1-4; CDR3 protein: CASSRQGGTNEKLFF; CDR3 DNA: TGTGCCAGCAGCCGACAGGGAGGGACTAATGAAAAACTGTTTTTT
V gene: TRBV19; clone size: .; D gene: .; CDR3 length: 13; J gene: TRBJ2-1; CDR3 protein: CASSITGSNEQFF; CDR3 DNA: TGTGCCAGTAGTATCACAGGGAGCAATGAGCAGTTCTTC
V gene: TRBV7-9; clone size: .; D gene: .; CDR3 length: 15; J gene: TRBJ2-7; CDR3 protein: CASSFPRQFPYEQYF; CDR3 DNA: TGTGCCAGCAGCTTCCCGAGACAGTTTCCCTACGAGCAGTACTTC
V gene: TRBV7-3; clone size: .; D gene: .; CDR3 length: 14; J gene: TRBJ2-1; CDR3 protein: CASSLDPSSNEQFF; CDR3 DNA: TGTGCCAGCAGCTTGGACCCTAGCAGCAATGAGCAGTTCTTC
V gene: TRBV7-8; clone size: .; D gene: .; CDR3 length: 15; J gene: TRBJ1-4; CDR3 protein: CASSPDRATNEKLFF; CDR3 DNA: TGTGCCAGCAGCCCCGACAGAGCAACTAATGAAAAACTGTTTTTT
V gene: TRBV5-4; clone size: .; D gene: .; CDR3 length: 14; J gene: TRBJ1-1; CDR3 protein: CASSLRGPMVEAFF; CDR3 DNA: TGTGCCAGCAGCTTGAGGGGACCTATGGTTGAAGCTTTCTTT
V gene: TRBV11-2; clone size: .; D gene: .; CDR3 length: 15; J gene: TRBJ2-3; CDR3 protein: CASSLAGRSTDTQYF; CDR3 DNA: TGTGCCAGCAGCTTAGCGGGGCGGAGCACAGATACGCAGTATTTT
V gene: TRBV30; clone size: .; D gene: TRBD1; CDR3 length: 14; J gene: TRBJ1-3; CDR3 protein: CAWGTGNSGNTIYF; CDR3 DNA: TGTGCCTGGGGGACAGGGAATTCTGGAAACACCATATATTTT
V gene: TRBV5-1; clone size: .; D gene: .; CDR3 length: 17; J gene: TRBJ1-1; CDR3 protein: CASSLGRVYGRGAEAFF; CDR3 DNA: TGCGCCAGCAGCTTGGGCAGGGTGTATGGGCGTGGGGCTGAAGCTTTCTTT
V gene: TRBV7-9; clone size: .; D gene: TRBD2; CDR3 length: 15; J gene: TRBJ2-7; CDR3 protein: CASSLGAGEVNEQYF; CDR3 DNA: TGTGCCAGCAGCTTAGGAGCGGGAGAAGTAAACGAGCAGTACTTC
V gene: TRBV5-4; clone size: once; D gene: TRBD2; CDR3 length: 18; J gene: TRBJ2-3; CDR3 protein: CASSLGLAGGGGPDTQYF; CDR3 DNA: TGTGCCAGCAGCCTGGGACTAGCGGGAGGAGGAGGCCCAGATACGCAGTATTTT
V gene: TRBV14; clone size: .; D gene: TRBD1; CDR3 length: 17; J gene: TRBJ2-7; CDR3 protein: CASSQDSRDRDLDEQYF; CDR3 DNA: TGTGCCAGCAGCCAAGATTCGAGGGACAGGGACTTGGACGAGCAGTACTTC
V gene: TRBV9; clone size: .; D gene: .; CDR3 length: 13; J gene: TRBJ2-1; CDR3 protein: CASSVGRPNEQFF; CDR3 DNA: TGTGCCAGCAGCGTAGGTAGGCCCAATGAGCAGTTCTTC
V gene: TRBV6-5; clone size: .; D gene: TRBD1; CDR3 length: 13; J gene: TRBJ1-2; CDR3 protein: CASRGTASDGYTF; CDR3 DNA: TGTGCCAGCAGGGGGACAGCTTCCGATGGCTACACCTTC
V gene: TRBV11-3; clone size: .; D gene: TRBD1; CDR3 length: 14; J gene: TRBJ1-2; CDR3 protein: CASSPRQGAYGYTF; CDR3 DNA: TGTGCCAGCAGCCCGAGACAGGGGGCATATGGCTACACCTTC
V gene: TRBV6-1; clone size: .; D gene: .; CDR3 length: 17; J gene: TRBJ1-5; CDR3 protein: CASSALGTRLGNLPQHF; CDR3 DNA: TGTGCCAGCAGTGCGTTGGGGACAAGGTTGGGTAATTTACCCCAGCATTTT
V gene: TRBV27; clone size: .; D gene: .; CDR3 length: 15; J gene: TRBJ2-6; CDR3 protein: CASRGTDSGANVLTF; CDR3 DNA: TGTGCCAGCAGGGGGACGGACTCTGGGGCCAACGTCCTGACTTTC
V gene: TRBV2; clone size: .; D gene: .; CDR3 length: 12; J gene: TRBJ2-1; CDR3 protein: CASSGEFNEQFF; CDR3 DNA: TGTGCCAGCAGTGGAGAATTCAATGAGCAGTTCTTC
V gene: TRBV11-2; clone size: .; D gene: .; CDR3 length: 13; J gene: TRBJ2-7; CDR3 protein: CASSYEGRGDRSF; CDR3 DNA: TGTGCCAGCAGCTACGAGGGCAGGGGGGACCGTAGCTTC
V gene: TRBV27; clone size: .; D gene: TRBD1; CDR3 length: 20; J gene: TRBJ1-1; CDR3 protein: CASSSGYVRDRGNMNTEAFF; CDR3 DNA: TGTGCCAGCAGTTCGGGGTACGTACGGGACAGGGGGAACATGAACACTGAAGCTTTCTTT
V gene: TRBV7-2; clone size: .; D gene: .; CDR3 length: 16; J gene: TRBJ2-2; CDR3 protein: CASSLYGSRGTGELFF; CDR3 DNA: TGTGCCAGCAGCTTATACGGGAGTAGGGGCACCGGGGAGCTGTTTTTT
V gene: TRBV11-2; clone size: .; D gene: .; CDR3 length: 11; J gene: TRBJ2-1; CDR3 protein: CASTLSGEQFF; CDR3 DNA: TGTGCCAGCACCCTCTCCGGGGAGCAGTTCTTC
V gene: TRBV6-5; clone size: .; D gene: TRBD1; CDR3 length: 14; J gene: TRBJ2-1; CDR3 protein: CASRLGQGNDEQFF; CDR3 DNA: TGTGCCAGCAGACTGGGACAGGGTAACGATGAGCAGTTCTTC
V gene: TRBV5-1; clone size: .; D gene: TRBD1; CDR3 length: 12; J gene: TRBJ1-4; CDR3 protein: CASSSGQGGMFF; CDR3 DNA: TGCGCCAGCAGCTCAGGACAGGGCGGGATGTTTTTT
V gene: TRBV19; clone size: .; D gene: TRBD1; CDR3 length: 15; J gene: TRBJ2-7; CDR3 protein: CASSIGTGGPYEQYF; CDR3 DNA: TGTGCCAGTAGTATTGGGACAGGGGGCCCCTACGAGCAGTACTTC
V gene: TRBV11-2; clone size: .; D gene: TRBD1; CDR3 length: 14; J gene: TRBJ2-3; CDR3 protein: CASSTRQGSDTQYF; CDR3 DNA: TGTGCCAGCAGCACCAGACAGGGATCAGATACGCAGTATTTT
V gene: TRBV4-2; clone size: .; D gene: .; CDR3 length: 16; J gene: TRBJ1-1; CDR3 protein: CASSQGVKTENTEAFF; CDR3 DNA: TGTGCCAGCAGCCAAGGGGTCAAGACAGAGAACACTGAAGCTTTCTTT
V gene: TRBV27; clone size: .; D gene: TRBD2; CDR3 length: 17; J gene: TRBJ2-2; CDR3 protein: CASSFPTGGGAHGELFF; CDR3 DNA: TGTGCCAGCAGTTTCCCCACGGGCGGGGGGGCCCACGGGGAGCTGTTTTTT
V gene: TRBV2; clone size: .; D gene: .; CDR3 length: 14; J gene: TRBJ2-5; CDR3 protein: CASSLGAQGETQYF; CDR3 DNA: TGTGCCAGCAGTCTCGGGGCCCAGGGGGAGACCCAGTACTTC
V gene: TRBV4-2; clone size: .; D gene: TRBD1; CDR3 length: 15; J gene: TRBJ2-7; CDR3 protein: CASSQPTGGFNEQYF; CDR3 DNA: TGTGCCAGCAGCCAACCGACAGGGGGCTTCAACGAGCAGTACTTC
V gene: TRBV30; clone size: .; D gene: TRBD1; CDR3 length: 13; J gene: TRBJ1-2; CDR3 protein: CAWRTEGARSYTF; CDR3 DNA: TGTGCCTGGAGAACCGAGGGGGCGCGAAGCTACACCTTC
V gene: TRBV19; clone size: few; D gene: TRBD1; CDR3 length: 14; J gene: TRBJ2-1; CDR3 protein: CASSQTGPYNEQFF; CDR3 DNA: TGTGCCAGTAGTCAGACAGGGCCCTACAATGAGCAGTTCTTC
V gene: TRBV7-3; clone size: .; D gene: TRBD1; CDR3 length: 14; J gene: TRBJ1-1; CDR3 protein: CASSSRQGAAEAFF; CDR3 DNA: TGTGCCAGCAGCTCTCGACAGGGGGCGGCTGAAGCTTTCTTT
V gene: TRBV6-5; clone size: .; D gene: .; CDR3 length: 14; J gene: TRBJ2-3; CDR3 protein: CASSLLTQTDTQYF; CDR3 DNA: TGTGCCAGCAGCCTCTTAACACAAACAGATACGCAGTATTTT
V gene: TRBV7-9; clone size: .; D gene: .; CDR3 length: 19; J gene: TRBJ1-4; CDR3 protein: CASSLSLTAPLGFNEKLFF; CDR3 DNA: TGTGCCAGCAGCCTTTCTCTGACAGCGCCATTAGGATTTAATGAAAAACTGTTTTTT
V gene: TRBV19; clone size: few; D gene: .; CDR3 length: 14; J gene: TRBJ2-5; CDR3 protein: CASSFTGYGETQYF; CDR3 DNA: TGTGCCAGTAGTTTTACAGGGTACGGGGAGACCCAGTACTTC
V gene: TRBV21-1; clone size: .; D gene: .; CDR3 length: 17; J gene: TRBJ2-2; CDR3 protein: CASSPWVGGLNTGELFF; CDR3 DNA: TGTGCCAGCAGCCCATGGGTGGGGGGGCTGAACACCGGGGAGCTGTTTTTT
V gene: TRBV6-6; clone size: .; D gene: .; CDR3 length: 14; J gene: TRBJ2-7; CDR3 protein: CASSYSGNSYEQYF; CDR3 DNA: TGTGCCAGCAGTTACTCAGGGAACAGCTACGAGCAGTACTTC
V gene: TRBV5-8; clone size: few; D gene: .; CDR3 length: 18; J gene: TRBJ1-1; CDR3 protein: CASSDLRQGGYVYTEAFF; CDR3 DNA: TGTGCCAGCAGCGATCTCCGCCAGGGCGGGTACGTATACACTGAAGCTTTCTTT
V gene: TRBV5-4; clone size: .; D gene: .; CDR3 length: 19; J gene: TRBJ2-6; CDR3 protein: CASSPRGGTPASGANVLTF; CDR3 DNA: TGTGCCAGCAGTCCCCGAGGTGGGACACCTGCCTCTGGGGCCAACGTCCTGACTTTC
V gene: TRBV6-6; clone size: .; D gene: TRBD1; CDR3 length: 15; J gene: TRBJ1-5; CDR3 protein: CASSPGGQGNQPQHF; CDR3 DNA: TGTGCCAGCAGTCCGGGAGGACAGGGCAATCAGCCCCAGCATTTT
V gene: TRBV4-3; clone size: once; D gene: .; CDR3 length: 14; J gene: TRBJ2-4; CDR3 protein: CASSQEYTGAIQYF; CDR3 DNA: TGCGCCAGCAGCCAAGAATATACGGGTGCCATTCAGTACTTC
V gene: TRBV14; clone size: .; D gene: .; CDR3 length: 14; J gene: TRBJ2-3; CDR3 protein: CASSPTGVTDTQYF; CDR3 DNA: TGTGCCAGCAGCCCGACAGGAGTCACAGATACGCAGTATTTT
V gene: TRBV7-9; clone size: once; D gene: .; CDR3 length: 12; J gene: TRBJ1-2; CDR3 protein: CASSPAIYGYTF; CDR3 DNA: TGTGCCAGCAGTCCGGCGATCTATGGCTACACCTTC